This T cell receptor (beta chain) was identified during a study of STAT5B mutations in CD4+ large granular lymphocyte leukemia. Study details: Among healthy controls, a particular HLA allele went with more CDR3 'QG' motifs.

Sequenced by immunoSEQ multiplex PCR; TCRdb stores in-frame clones only, minus some. The table has about 33,000 clones, nearly 90% seen once. The CDR3 is 15 residues long. V was pared by 2 bases and J by 1 base, with 3 bases of the junction left unmatched. CDR1 and CDR2 from the germline V gene are MNHNY and SVGAGI (reference sequence). This clone was recorded once. The sequencing input was CD4+ T cells from blood buffy coats. The TCR was taken from a human donor in good health. The rearrangement uses TRBV6-6 and TRBJ2-5, with TRBD1 matching 8 bases. The CDR3 nucleotides read TGTGCCAGCAGTTACCTACAGGGGGTCCAAGAGACCCAGTACTTC. Protein product: CASSYLQGVQETQYF.